These T cell receptor beta chains were read from a single sample in a study of control samples from healthy donors and cancer patients. Generated by immunoSEQ multiplex PCR, the TCRdb table keeps only in-frame clones and is missing some. The sample includes roughly 120,000 clones, approximately 94% of them seen just once. Sequences were obtained from PBMCs. The receptors derive from a man aged 45-65 years with head and neck cancer. Both conserved end residues are part of each CDR3. D genes are given only for firm matches. A clone size is listed for some rows: how often the clone was seen (once, few, many), or a class if it is expanded.

>TRBD1|TRBV7-2|TRBJ1-2|-
CASSFGGPGQNTF
TGTGCCAGCAGCTTCGGCGGACCGGGACAGAACACCTTC
>TRBD1|TRBV13|TRBJ1-1|-
CASGETGGTEAFF
TGTGCCAGCGGGGAAACAGGGGGCACTGAAGCTTTCTTT
>-|TRBV7-2|TRBJ2-2|-
CASRYGLTGELFF
TGTGCCAGCAGATACGGGCTAACCGGGGAGCTGTTTTTT
>TRBD2|TRBV11-2|TRBJ2-3|-
CASSPRGLAGARTDTQYF
TGTGCCAGCAGCCCCAGAGGACTAGCGGGGGCCCGCACAGATACGCAGTATTTT
>-|TRBV11-2|TRBJ2-7|-
CASSLDITEQYF
TGTGCCAGCAGCCTGGACATTACGGAGCAGTACTTC
>-|TRBV4-3|TRBJ1-6|-
CASSQRLYSPLHF
TGCGCCAGCAGCCAACGACTGTATTCACCCCTCCACTTT
>-|TRBV30|TRBJ1-5|-
CAWSVGGIQPQHF
TGTGCCTGGAGTGTAGGGGGTATTCAGCCCCAGCATTTT
>-|TRBV7-2|TRBJ2-1|-
CASSLKGGPYNEQFF
TGTGCCAGCAGCTTAAAGGGGGGACCCTACAATGAGCAGTTCTTC
>-|TRBV6-5|TRBJ1-6|-
CASSYSAAGESPLHF
TGTGCCAGCAGTTACTCGGCGGCAGGGGAATCACCCCTCCACTTT
>-|TRBV15|TRBJ2-4|-
CATSRDGGTNIQYF
TGTGCCACCAGCAGAGATGGTGGGACAAACATTCAGTACTTC
>-|TRBV5-1|TRBJ1-1|-
CASTRHFTDRMNTEAFF
TGCGCCAGCACCAGACACTTTACAGACCGTATGAACACTGAAGCTTTCTTT
>-|TRBV11-2|TRBJ2-2|-
CASSLEASRSGELFF
TGTGCCAGCAGCTTAGAGGCTAGCCGTAGCGGGGAGCTGTTTTTT
>-|TRBV5-1|TRBJ2-1|-
CASRDGGGQGYNEQFF
TGCGCCAGCAGAGACGGCGGCGGCCAAGGATACAATGAGCAGTTCTTC
>TRBD1|TRBV6-6|TRBJ2-7|-
CASSLRQGAYEQYF
TGTGCCAGCAGTCTTCGACAGGGGGCGTACGAGCAGTACTTC
>-|TRBV20-1|TRBJ1-1|once
CSASGGNTEAFF
TGCAGTGCTAGTGGCGGGAACACTGAAGCTTTCTTT